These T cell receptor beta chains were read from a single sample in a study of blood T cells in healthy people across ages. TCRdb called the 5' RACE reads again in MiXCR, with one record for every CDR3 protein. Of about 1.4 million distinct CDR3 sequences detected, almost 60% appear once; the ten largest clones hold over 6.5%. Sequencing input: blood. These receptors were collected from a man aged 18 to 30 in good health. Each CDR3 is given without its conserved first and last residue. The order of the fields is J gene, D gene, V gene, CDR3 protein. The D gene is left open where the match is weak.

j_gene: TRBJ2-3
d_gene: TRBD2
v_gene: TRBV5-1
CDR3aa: ASSEAGGPLDTQY

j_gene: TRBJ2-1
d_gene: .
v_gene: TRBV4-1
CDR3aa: ASSQVGSRPYNEQF

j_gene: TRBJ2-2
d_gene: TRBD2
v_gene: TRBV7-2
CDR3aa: ASSFSLAEGFTGELF

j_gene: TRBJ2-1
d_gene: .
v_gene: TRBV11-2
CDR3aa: ASSLRWAEQF

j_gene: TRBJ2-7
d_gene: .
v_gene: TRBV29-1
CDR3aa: SVESATYEQY

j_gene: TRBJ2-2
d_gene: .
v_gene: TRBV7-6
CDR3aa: ASSAPGNPTGELF

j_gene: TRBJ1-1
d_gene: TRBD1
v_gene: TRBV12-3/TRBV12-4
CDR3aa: ASSFQGDTEAF

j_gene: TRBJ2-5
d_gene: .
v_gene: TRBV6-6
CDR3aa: ASSYGGGQQETQY

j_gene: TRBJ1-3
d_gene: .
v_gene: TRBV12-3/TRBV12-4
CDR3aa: ASSGSSGDAGNTIY

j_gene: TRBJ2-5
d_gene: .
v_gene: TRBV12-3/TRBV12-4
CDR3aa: ASSNQQDWYQETQY

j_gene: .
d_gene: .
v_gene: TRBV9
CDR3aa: AGSEGIYRGGPTYEQY

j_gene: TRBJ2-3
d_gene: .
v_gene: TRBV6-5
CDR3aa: ASSYGGGSSTDTQY

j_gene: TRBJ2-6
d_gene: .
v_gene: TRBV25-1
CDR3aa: ASSELVYSGANVLT

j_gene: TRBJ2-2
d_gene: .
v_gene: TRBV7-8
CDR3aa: ASSLNLGNAGELF

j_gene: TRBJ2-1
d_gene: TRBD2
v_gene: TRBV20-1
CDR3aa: SAKGLAELGYQF

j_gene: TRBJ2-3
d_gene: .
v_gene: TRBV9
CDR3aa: ASSVASISTDTQY

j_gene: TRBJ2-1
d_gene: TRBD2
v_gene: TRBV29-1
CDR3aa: SVRGTSGGPGEQF

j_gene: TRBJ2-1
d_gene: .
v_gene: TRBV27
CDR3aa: ASREWDTVYNEQF

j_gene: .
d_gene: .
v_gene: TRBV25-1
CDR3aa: ASSGEGRAYEQY

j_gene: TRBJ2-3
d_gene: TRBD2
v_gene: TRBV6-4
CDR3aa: ASSKMTSGSTDTQY

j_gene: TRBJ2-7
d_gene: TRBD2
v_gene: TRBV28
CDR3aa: ASSLAALSSYEQY

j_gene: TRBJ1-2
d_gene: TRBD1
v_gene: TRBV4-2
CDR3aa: ASSQETTGEGIYGYT

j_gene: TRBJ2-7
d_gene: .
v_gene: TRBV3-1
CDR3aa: ASSPQVSSPTYEQY

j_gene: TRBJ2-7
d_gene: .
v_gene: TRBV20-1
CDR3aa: SARDRRMTYEQY

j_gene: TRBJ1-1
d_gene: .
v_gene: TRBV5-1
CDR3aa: ASNPGGRRRTEAF

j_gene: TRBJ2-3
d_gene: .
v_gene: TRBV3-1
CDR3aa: ASSQGVGGATDTQY

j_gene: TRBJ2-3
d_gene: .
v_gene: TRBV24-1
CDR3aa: ATSDFLGYTQY

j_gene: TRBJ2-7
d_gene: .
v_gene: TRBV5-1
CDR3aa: ASSLALNEVYEQY

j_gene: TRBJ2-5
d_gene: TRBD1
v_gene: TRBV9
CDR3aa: ASSPGQGTQQETQY

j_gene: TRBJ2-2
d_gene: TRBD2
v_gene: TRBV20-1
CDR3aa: SARDELASGSKADTGELF

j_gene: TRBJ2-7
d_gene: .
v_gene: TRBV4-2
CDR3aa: ASSQDPIYEQY

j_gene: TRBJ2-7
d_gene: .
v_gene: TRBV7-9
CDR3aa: ASRPLGSYEQY

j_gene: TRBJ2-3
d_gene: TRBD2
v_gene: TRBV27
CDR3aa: ASSLWTRGALINTDTQY

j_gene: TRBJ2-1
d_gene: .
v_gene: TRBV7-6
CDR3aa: ASSAGLANEQF

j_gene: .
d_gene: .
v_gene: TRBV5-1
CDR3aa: ASSQSTWGETQY

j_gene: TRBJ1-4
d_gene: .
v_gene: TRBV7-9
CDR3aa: ASSLSFGSNEKLF

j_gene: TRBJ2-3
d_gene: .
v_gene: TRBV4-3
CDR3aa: ASSADWDTQY

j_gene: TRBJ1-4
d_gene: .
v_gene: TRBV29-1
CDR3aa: SVEETTNEKLF

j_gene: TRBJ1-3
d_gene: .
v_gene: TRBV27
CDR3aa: ASSVGAFGNTIY

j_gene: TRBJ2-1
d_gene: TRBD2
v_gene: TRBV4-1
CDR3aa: ASSQEAGVYNKQF

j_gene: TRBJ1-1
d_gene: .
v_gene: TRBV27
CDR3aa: ASSPKKILTPEAF

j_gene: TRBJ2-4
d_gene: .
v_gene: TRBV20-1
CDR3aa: SARVTFANIQY

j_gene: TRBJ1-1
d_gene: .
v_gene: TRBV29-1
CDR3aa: SVLPQALNTEAF

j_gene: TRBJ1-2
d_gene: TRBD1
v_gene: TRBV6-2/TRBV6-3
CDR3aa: ASSRGPTNYGYT

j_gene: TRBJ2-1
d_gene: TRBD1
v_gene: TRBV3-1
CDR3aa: ASSPRGRLFNEQF

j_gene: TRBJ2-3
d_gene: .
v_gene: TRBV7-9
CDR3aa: ASSPAEGMQY

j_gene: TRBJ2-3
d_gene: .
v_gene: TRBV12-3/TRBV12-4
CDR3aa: ASSLGLALGTDTQY

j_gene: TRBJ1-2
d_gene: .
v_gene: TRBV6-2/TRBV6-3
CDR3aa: ASSSSGVNYGYT

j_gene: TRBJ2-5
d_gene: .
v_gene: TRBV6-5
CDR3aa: ASSYSEARVNEQY

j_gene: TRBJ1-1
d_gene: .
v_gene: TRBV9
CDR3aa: ASSASMGANTEAF

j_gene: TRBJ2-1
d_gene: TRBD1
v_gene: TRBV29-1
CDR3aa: SVYPGTGTGNEQF

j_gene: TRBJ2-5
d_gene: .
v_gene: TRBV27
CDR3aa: ASSFSGFRETQY

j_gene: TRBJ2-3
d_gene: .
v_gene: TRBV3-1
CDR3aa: ASSQAQVTDTQY

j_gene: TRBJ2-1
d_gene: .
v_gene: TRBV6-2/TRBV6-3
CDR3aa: ASSYPKSSYNEQF

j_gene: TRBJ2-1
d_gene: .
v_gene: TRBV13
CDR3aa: ASSLGAQVTYNEQF

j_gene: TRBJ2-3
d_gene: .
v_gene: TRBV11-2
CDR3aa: ASSLGGRDWRTDTQY

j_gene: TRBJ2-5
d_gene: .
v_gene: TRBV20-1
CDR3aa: SALGVLDRQETQY

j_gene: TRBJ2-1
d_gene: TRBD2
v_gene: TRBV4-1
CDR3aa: ASSPSHTSGNYNEQF

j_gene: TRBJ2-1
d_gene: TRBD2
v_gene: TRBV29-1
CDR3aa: SALAGGRRNEQF